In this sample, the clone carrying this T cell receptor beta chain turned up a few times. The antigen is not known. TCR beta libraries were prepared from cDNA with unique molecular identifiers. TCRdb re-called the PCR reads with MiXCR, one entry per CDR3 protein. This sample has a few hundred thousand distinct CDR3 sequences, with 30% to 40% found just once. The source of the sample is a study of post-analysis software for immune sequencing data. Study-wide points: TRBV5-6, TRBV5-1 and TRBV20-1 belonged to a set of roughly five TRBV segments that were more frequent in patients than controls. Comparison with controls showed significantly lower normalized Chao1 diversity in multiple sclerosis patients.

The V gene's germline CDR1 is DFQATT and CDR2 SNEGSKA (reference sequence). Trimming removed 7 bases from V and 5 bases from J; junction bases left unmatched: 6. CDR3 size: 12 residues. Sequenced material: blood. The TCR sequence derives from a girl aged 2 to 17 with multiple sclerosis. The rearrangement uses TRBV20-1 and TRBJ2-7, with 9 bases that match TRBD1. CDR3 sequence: CSGGQGLNEQYF. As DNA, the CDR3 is TGCAGTGGGGGACAGGGTCTCAACGAGCAGTACTTC.